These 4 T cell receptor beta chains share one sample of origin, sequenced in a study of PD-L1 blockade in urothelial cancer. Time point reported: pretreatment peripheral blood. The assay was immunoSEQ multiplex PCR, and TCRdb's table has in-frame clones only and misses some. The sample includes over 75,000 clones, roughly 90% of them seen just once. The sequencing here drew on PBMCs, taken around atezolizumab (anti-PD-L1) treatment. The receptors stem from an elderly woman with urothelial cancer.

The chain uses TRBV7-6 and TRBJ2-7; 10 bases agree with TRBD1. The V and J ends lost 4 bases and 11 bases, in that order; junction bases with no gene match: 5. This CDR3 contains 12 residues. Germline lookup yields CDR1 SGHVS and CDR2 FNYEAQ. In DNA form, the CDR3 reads TGTGCCAGCAGCTCAGACAGGGGGCTGAAGTACTTC. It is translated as CASSSDRGLKYF.

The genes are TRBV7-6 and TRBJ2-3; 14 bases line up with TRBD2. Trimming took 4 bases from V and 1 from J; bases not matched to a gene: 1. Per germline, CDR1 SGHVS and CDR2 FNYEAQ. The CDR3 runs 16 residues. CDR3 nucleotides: TGTGCCAGCAGCTCGGGACTAGCGGGAGGCACAGATACGCAGTATTTT. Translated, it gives CASSSGLAGGTDTQYF.

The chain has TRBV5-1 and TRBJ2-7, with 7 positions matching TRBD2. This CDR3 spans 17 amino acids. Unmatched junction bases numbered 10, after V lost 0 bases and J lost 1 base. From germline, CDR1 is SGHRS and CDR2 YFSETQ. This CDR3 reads CASSLVGGRVGSYEQYF. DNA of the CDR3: TGCGCCAGCAGCTTGGTAGGCGGGAGAGTGGGATCCTACGAGCAGTACTTC.

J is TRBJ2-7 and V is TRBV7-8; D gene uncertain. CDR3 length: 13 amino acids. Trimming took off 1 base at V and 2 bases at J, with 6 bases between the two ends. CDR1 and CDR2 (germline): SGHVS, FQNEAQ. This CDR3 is CASSLGEAYEQYF. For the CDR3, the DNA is TGTGCCAGCAGCTTAGGAGAGGCCTACGAGCAGTACTTC.